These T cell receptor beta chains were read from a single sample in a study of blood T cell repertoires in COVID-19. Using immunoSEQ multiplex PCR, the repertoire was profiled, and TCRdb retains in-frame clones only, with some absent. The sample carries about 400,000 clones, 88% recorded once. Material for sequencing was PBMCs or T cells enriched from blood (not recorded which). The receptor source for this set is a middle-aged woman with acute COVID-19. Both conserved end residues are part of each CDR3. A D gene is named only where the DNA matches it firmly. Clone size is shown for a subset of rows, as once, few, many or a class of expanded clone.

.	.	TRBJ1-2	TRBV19	TGTGCCAGTAGTACCGGACAATTGGTGGTTGGCTACACCTTC	CASSTGQLVVGYTF
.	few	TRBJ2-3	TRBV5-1	TGCGCCAGCAGCTTGGGGCTACAGGTCGGCGGCACCACAGATACGCAGTATTTT	CASSLGLQVGGTTDTQYF
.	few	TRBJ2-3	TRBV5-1	TGCGCCAGCAGCTTGGAAGCCGGGGTGAATACGCAGTATTTT	CASSLEAGVNTQYF
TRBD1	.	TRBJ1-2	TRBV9	TGTGCCAGCAGCACGACAGGGAGGAATGGCTACACCTTC	CASSTTGRNGYTF
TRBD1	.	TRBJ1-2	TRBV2	TGTGCCAGCAGGAGCTGGGAGGACAGGGGGCATCCGACTAACTATGGCTACACCTTC	CASRSWEDRGHPTNYGYTF
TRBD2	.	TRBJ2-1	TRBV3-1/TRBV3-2	TGTGCCAGCAGTCTCATTCCAGCGGGGGGGCCGGGTAATGAGCAGTTCTTC	CASSLIPAGGPGNEQFF
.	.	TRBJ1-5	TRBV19	TGTGCCAGTAGTATTTATGGGAGGAATCAGCCCCAGCATTTT	CASSIYGRNQPQHF
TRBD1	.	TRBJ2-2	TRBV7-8	TGTGCCAGCAGCTTAACGATCCACGGACCGGGACAGTATAACACCGGGGAGCTGTTTTTT	CASSLTIHGPGQYNTGELFF
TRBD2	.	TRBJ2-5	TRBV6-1	TGTGCCAGCAGTGAAGCCCGGGGGGGAGAGACCCAGTACTTC	CASSEARGGETQYF
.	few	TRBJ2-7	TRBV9	TGTGCCAGCAGCGTAGGCGGCAGCGATTACTACGAGCAGTACTTC	CASSVGGSDYYEQYF
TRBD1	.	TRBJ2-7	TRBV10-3	TGTGCCATCAGTGAACTATCCGGGACAGCAAACTCCTACGAGCAGTACTTC	CAISELSGTANSYEQYF
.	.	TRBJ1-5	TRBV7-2	TGTGCCAGCAGCTTAAGTGCGGCGGATCTTCAGCCCCAGCATTTT	CASSLSAADLQPQHF
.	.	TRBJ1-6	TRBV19	TGTGCCAGTAGTATAGTGGGGACACTCGGATCACCCCTCCACTTT	CASSIVGTLGSPLHF
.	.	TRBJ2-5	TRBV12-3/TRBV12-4	TGTGCCAGCAGTTTGGGCGAGACCCAGTACTTC	CASSLGETQYF
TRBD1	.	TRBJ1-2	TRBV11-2	TGTGCCAGCAGCTTGGGGACAGGGTTATATGGCTACACCTTC	CASSLGTGLYGYTF
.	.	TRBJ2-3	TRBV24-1	TGTGCCACCAGTGATTTAGGAGGGCCCGGCACAGATACGCAGTATTTT	CATSDLGGPGTDTQYF
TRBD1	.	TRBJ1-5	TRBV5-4	TGTGCCAGCAGCATCCAGGGGGCCGGGGGCAATCAGCCCCAGCATTTT	CASSIQGAGGNQPQHF
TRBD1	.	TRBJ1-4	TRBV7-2	TGTGCCAGCAGCCGCCTGGGACAGAGTAATGAAAAACTGTTTTTT	CASSRLGQSNEKLFF
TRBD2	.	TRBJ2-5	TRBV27	TGTGCCAGCAGTCCCGGACCGGGGAGGGGCGAGACCCAGTACTTC	CASSPGPGRGETQYF
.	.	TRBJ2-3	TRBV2	TGTGCCAGCAGTGACGCTGTCGGGGAAGATACGCAGTATTTT	CASSDAVGEDTQYF
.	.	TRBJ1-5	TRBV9	TGTGCCAGCTCGGGACTAGGGACGGAGAATCAGCCCCAGCATTTT	CASSGLGTENQPQHF
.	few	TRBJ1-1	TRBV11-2	TGTGCCAGCAGCTTAGACAGGGACACTGAAGCTTTCTTT	CASSLDRDTEAFF
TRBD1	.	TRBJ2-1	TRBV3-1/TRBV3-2	TGTGCCAGCAGCCCGCGACAGGGGGAGCAGTTCTTC	CASSPRQGEQFF